The rows below give T cell receptor beta chains drawn from one sample of a study of shared clonotypes between healthy human individuals. Assay used: immunoSEQ multiplex PCR; TCRdb lists only in-frame clones, some missing. This repertoire shows a few million clones, approximately 96% found once; its top ten account for 0.1% to 0.15%. What was sequenced was naive CD4+ T cells sorted from blood. Source of these receptors: a man younger than 30 in good health. Each CDR3 is given with its conserved first and last residue. The D gene is left open where the match is weak. Rows may omit the clone size; those that give it use once, few, many or a size class.

size	V	J	D	CDR3	DNA
-	TRBV27	TRBJ1-5	-	CASSFLGNQPQHF	TGTGCCAGCAGTTTCTTGGGGAATCAGCCCCAGCATTTT
-	TRBV2	TRBJ1-2	TRBD1	CASSEGTGRNYGYTF	TGTGCCAGCAGTGAAGGGACAGGGAGAAACTATGGCTACACCTTC
-	TRBV5-1	TRBJ2-7	-	CASSLTAGPSYEQYF	TGCGCCAGCAGCTTGACGGCAGGCCCTTCCTACGAGCAGTACTTC
-	TRBV28	TRBJ1-3	TRBD1	CASVRQGATGNTIYF	TGTGCTTCTGTCAGACAGGGGGCAACCGGAAACACCATATATTTT
-	TRBV11-3	TRBJ2-2	-	CASSLQSPNGELFF	TGTGCCAGCAGCTTACAAAGTCCCAACGGGGAGCTGTTTTTT
-	TRBV10-3	TRBJ2-7	-	CAIKGTDLSEQYF	TGTGCCATCAAGGGCACGGATTTAAGCGAGCAGTACTTC
-	TRBV19	TRBJ2-5	-	CASSMAVAETQYF	TGTGCCAGTAGTATGGCGGTAGCGGAGACCCAGTACTTC
few	TRBV5-1	TRBJ2-2	-	CASSSLTSGELFF	TGCGCCAGCAGCTCCCTGACCAGCGGGGAGCTGTTTTTT
-	TRBV2	TRBJ2-1	TRBD2	CASSRLAGIYNEQFF	TGTGCCAGCAGCAGACTAGCGGGAATATACAATGAGCAGTTCTTC
-	TRBV10-3	TRBJ1-3	-	CAISQSFGNTIYF	TGTGCCATCAGCCAGAGCTTCGGAAACACCATATATTTT
-	TRBV19	TRBJ2-5	-	CASTNTWGETQYF	TGTGCCAGCACAAACACCTGGGGGGAGACCCAGTACTTC
-	TRBV10-3	TRBJ2-5	TRBD2	CAISGTSGLETQYF	TGTGCCATCAGTGGGACTAGCGGTCTAGAGACCCAGTACTTC
-	TRBV9	TRBJ1-3	-	CASSVFSGNTIYF	TGTGCCAGCAGCGTTTTTTCTGGGAACACCATATATTTT
-	TRBV7-2	TRBJ2-3	-	CASSLRGPDTQYF	TGTGCCAGCAGCTTACGGGGACCAGATACGCAGTATTTT
-	TRBV19	TRBJ2-2	-	CASSIGNPGRGELFF	TGTGCCAGTAGTATCGGAAATCCCGGGCGCGGGGAGCTGTTTTTT
few	TRBV30	TRBJ2-6	-	CAWRSSGANVLTF	TGTGCCTGGAGGAGCTCTGGGGCCAACGTCCTGACTTTC
-	TRBV2	TRBJ1-2	TRBD1	CAIVDREAYGYTF	TGTGCCATCGTGGACAGGGAGGCCTATGGCTACACCTTC
-	TRBV9	TRBJ1-6	TRBD1	CASRGQGNNSPLHF	TGTGCCAGTAGGGGACAGGGCAATAATTCACCCCTCCACTTT
-	TRBV27	TRBJ2-7	-	CASSREGGPYEQYF	TGTGCCAGCAGCCGCGAGGGGGGCCCCTACGAGCAGTACTTC
-	TRBV9	TRBJ1-5	TRBD1	CASGAGTGNQPQHF	TGTGCCAGCGGCGCCGGGACAGGCAATCAGCCCCAGCATTTT
-	TRBV15	TRBJ2-5	TRBD1	CATSRGTGEVETQYF	TGTGCCACCAGCAGAGGGACAGGGGAGGTGGAGACCCAGTACTTC
-	TRBV9	TRBJ2-1	TRBD2	CASSVGGSGGVNNEQFF	TGTGCCAGCAGCGTAGGAGGTAGCGGGGGGGTCAACAATGAGCAGTTCTTC
-	TRBV2	TRBJ2-7	-	CASSELGRVAASYEQYF	TGTGCCAGCAGTGAACTGGGAAGGGTAGCGGCCTCCTACGAGCAGTACTTC
-	TRBV6-1	TRBJ1-6	TRBD1	CASSVQGAGSPLHF	TGTGCCAGCAGTGTTCAGGGGGCGGGTTCACCCCTCCACTTT
-	TRBV10-1	TRBJ2-7	-	CASSTGRLTYEQYF	TGCGCCAGCAGTACAGGACGGCTAACCTACGAGCAGTACTTC
-	TRBV5-1	TRBJ1-1	-	CASSLQGHPNTEAFF	TGCGCCAGCAGCCTCCAGGGACACCCTAACACTGAAGCTTTCTTT
-	TRBV2	TRBJ1-5	-	CASSEYPGAGQPQHF	TGTGCCAGCAGTGAATATCCAGGAGCGGGGCAGCCCCAGCATTTT
-	TRBV28	TRBJ2-7	TRBD2	CASSWRAGGDEQYF	TGTGCCAGCAGTTGGCGAGCGGGGGGGGACGAGCAGTACTTC
-	TRBV9	TRBJ2-7	-	CASSVGGGESLKQYF	TGTGCCAGCAGCGTGGGCGGTGGCGAGTCCCTCAAGCAGTACTTC
-	TRBV5-5	TRBJ2-3	-	CASSLAAATASTDTQYF	TGTGCCAGCAGCTTGGCGGCGGCGACAGCCAGCACAGATACGCAGTATTTT
-	TRBV6-1	TRBJ1-5	TRBD1	CASREGQNYQPQHF	TGTGCCAGCAGGGAGGGACAGAACTATCAGCCCCAGCATTTT
-	TRBV7-9	TRBJ1-6	-	CASSFTGGNSPLHF	TGTGCCAGCAGCTTTACGGGGGGTAATTCACCCCTCCACTTT
-	TRBV18	TRBJ2-5	-	CASSPSGETQYF	TGTGCCAGCTCCCCCTCGGGGGAGACCCAGTACTTC
-	TRBV14	TRBJ1-2	-	CASSQGGTNYGYTF	TGTGCCAGCAGCCAAGGCGGAACTAACTATGGCTACACCTTC
-	TRBV6-1	TRBJ1-2	-	CASAPQPTNYGYTF	TGTGCCAGCGCTCCACAGCCTACTAACTATGGCTACACCTTC
-	TRBV4-2	TRBJ2-1	-	CASSQQGDSYNEQFF	TGTGCCAGCAGCCAACAGGGAGACTCCTACAATGAGCAGTTCTTC
-	TRBV5-4	TRBJ2-3	-	CASSLVPGAITDTQYF	TGTGCCAGCAGCTTGGTGCCGGGGGCGATCACAGATACGCAGTATTTT